This T cell receptor (beta chain) was identified during a study of shared clonotypes between healthy human individuals. Subsets obtained from CD4+ cells comprised CD45RA+ naive and CD45RA-negative memory cells. At the deep level, the assay was run. Clones were read by immunoSEQ multiplex PCR, and TCRdb kept only the in-frame ones, dropping some. The data contain 600,000 to 800,000 clones, roughly two thirds of them singletons. Points from the study as a whole: The sampled material consisted only of blood, and tissue repertoires are likely to differ.

A note on this clone: Its specificity is unknown.

This receptor was identified in a woman in her twenties or thirties in good health. The sample taken for sequencing was memory CD4+ T cells sorted from blood. Subset: CD45RA-negative fraction.

The CDR3 DNA is TGTGCCAGCAGCTTGGGGGGGATAGCTTCAACTAATGAAAAACTGTTTTTT. It specifies CASSLGGIASTNEKLFF. This rearrangement joins TRBV11-2 to TRBJ1-4, with D tentatively TRBD1 (5 bases). V was cut by 3 bases and J by 0 bases, with 14 bases left in between. The CDR3 length is 17 residues. Germline loops: CDR1 SGHAT, CDR2 FQNNGV.